This passage covers 5 T cell receptor beta chains from one sample sequenced in a study of T cells in Graves' hyperthyroidism and ophthalmopathy. Amplification targeted TCR beta CDR3 regions from RNA transcripts. HTBI primers were used for first-round RT-PCR of the TCR CDR3. TCRdb itself ran the multiplex PCR reads through MiXCR, one entry per CDR3 protein. The sample lists about 570,000 distinct CDR3 sequences, 46% occurring once. The material sequenced was peripheral blood or thyroid tissue (not recorded which). The receptors were sampled from an adult woman with Graves' disease, either hyperthyroidism or ophthalmopathy (not recorded which).

This clonotype appeared many times. The chain carries TRBV7-9 and TRBJ1-4; the D is unclear. Germline CDR1 and CDR2: SEHNR and FQNEAQ (reference sequence). Trimming took off 5 bases at V and 0 bases at J, with 10 bases between the two ends. The CDR3 is made up of 15 amino acids. The CDR3 DNA follows: TGTGCCAGCAGCGGGAGAAGCGCAACTAATGAAAAACTGTTTTTT. Its protein product is CASSGRSATNEKLFF.

The chain carries TRBV3-1 and TRBJ1-4; D is undetermined. Looked up from germline, CDR1 is LGHDT and CDR2 is YNNKEL (reference sequence). This CDR3 is built from 18 residues. The ends were cut back, 1 base at V and 0 bases at J, with 15 bases in the middle. Here the CDR3 reads CASSQGPPRSTTNEKLFF. DNA for the CDR3: TGTGCCAGCAGCCAAGGCCCCCCGCGGTCGACAACTAATGAAAAACTGTTTTTT.

This clonotype was detected many times. The CDR3 coding sequence is TGTGCCAGCAGCTTACGACGGAACAATCAGCCCCAGCATTTT. Its protein is CASSLRRNNQPQHF. The chain links TRBV7-8 to TRBJ1-5, with D uncertain. The germline gives CDR1 SGHVS, CDR2 FQNEAQ. Trimming shortened V by 2 bases and J by 3 bases, and 8 bases separated the two germline ends. CDR3 length: 14 amino acids.

The rearrangement uses TRBV19 and TRBJ2-2; 12 bases map to TRBD2. The V and J ends lost 5 bases and 2 bases, in that order; junction bases with no gene match: 12. CDR1 and CDR2 (germline): LNHDA, SQIVND (reference sequence). The CDR3 contains 19 residues. The CDR3 protein is CASSARTSGKGLNTGELFF. The DNA of the CDR3 is TGTGCCAGTAGTGCCAGGACTAGCGGGAAAGGTCTAAACACCGGGGAGCTGTTTTTT. The full variable domain, rest sourced from reference TRBV19 and TRBJ2-2, is DGGITQSPKYLFRKEGQNVTLSCEQNLNHDAMYWYRQDPGQGLRLIYYSQIVNDFQKGDIAEGYSVSREKKESFPLTVTSAQKNPTAFYLCASSARTSGKGLNTGELFFGEGSRLTVL.

This clonotype has ten or more counts. The rearrangement uses TRBV5-4 and TRBJ1-4; D may be TRBD1 (6 bases). The CDR3 totals 15 residues. V shed 4 bases and J shed 7 bases, with 17 bases lying between them. Germline V CDR1 and CDR2: SGHNT, YYREEE (reference sequence). In DNA, the CDR3 is TGTGCCAGCAGCCTATGGGGGGCGCTTTCTGAAAAACTGTTTTTT. Translating gives CASSLWGALSEKLFF.